A single sample gave rise to the 31 T cell receptor beta chains below, sequenced in a study of blood T cell repertoires in COVID-19 (dated by TCRdb to the early 2020s). The library was built by means of the immunoSEQ multiplex PCR assay. TCRdb's version of the immuneACCESS table is confined to in-frame rearrangements and falls short of the full clone set. An unresolved V gene accounts for under half of the shortfall where checked; the remainder is of unknown origin. The sample records some 300,000 clones, 75% to 90% of which are singletons. The biggest ten clones account for around 9.5% of the sample. The source material was PBMCs or T cells enriched from blood (not recorded which). The receptors were gathered from a woman aged 40 to 55 who had recovered from COVID-19.

The V call is TRBV12-3 or TRBV12-4, the J call TRBJ2-3, with D hard to call. CDR3 size: 13 residues. V lost 7 bases and J lost 1, with 9 bases in between. As DNA, the CDR3 is TGTGCCAGCACTCGAACTGGCACAGATACGCAGTATTTT. It codes for CASTRTGTDTQYF.

This rearrangement joins TRBV3-1 (or the pseudogene TRBV3-2) to TRBJ2-1; 7 nucleotides align to TRBD1. The CDR3 consists of 14 residues. J was trimmed by 5 bases and V by 2 bases; bases with no gene match: 3. Germline V gene data show CDR1 as LGHDT and CDR2 as YNNKEL (reference sequence). The DNA of the CDR3 is TGTGCCAGCAGCCAATGGGACAGAGACAATGAGCAGTTCTTC. This translates into CASSQWDRDNEQFF.

The sample holds a few counts of this clone. The genes are TRBV6-2 or TRBV6-3 and TRBJ1-1; a weak D match, TRBD1 (5 bases). The CDR3 length is 14 residues. Germline-derived CDR1 and CDR2 are MNHEY and SVGEGT. V lost 0 bases to trimming and J lost 8 bases, with 13 bases between them. DNA for the CDR3: TGTGCCAGCAGTTACTCCCGACAGACCATGGAAGCTTTCTTT. Residues: CASSYSRQTMEAFF.

The rearrangement uses TRBV9 and TRBJ2-3; D may be TRBD1 (6 bases). The CDR3 covers 17 residues. Trimming took 4 bases from V and 2 from J, leaving 20 bases between them. The V gene's germline CDR1 is SGDLS and CDR2 YYNGEE. The chain's CDR3 is CASSPRGSGALTDTQYF. In DNA, the CDR3 is TGTGCCAGCAGCCCGAGGGGGTCGGGCGCCCTCACAGATACGCAGTATTTT.

The rearrangement uses TRBV7-2 and TRBJ2-1; D perhaps matches TRBD1 (5 bases). CDR1 is SGHTA, CDR2 FQGNSA, per germline. The CDR3 is 13 amino acids. With 4 bases removed from V and 10 bases from J, the gap between germline ends came to 14 bases. The chain's CDR3 is CASSSMWQGEQFF. In DNA form, the CDR3 reads TGTGCCAGCAGCTCTATGTGGCAGGGAGAGCAGTTCTTC.

The chain couples TRBV5-4 to TRBJ1-5, with TRBD1 as a possible D gene (5 bases). The germline V gene encodes CDR1 SGHNT and CDR2 YYREEE (reference sequence). V gave up 0 bases and J gave up 9 bases, with 7 bases separating them. The CDR3 covers 12 residues. CDR3: CASSLGRGPQHF. The DNA for the CDR3 is TGTGCCAGCAGCTTGGGGAGGGGGCCCCAGCATTTT.

The V gene is TRBV20-1, the J gene TRBJ2-5, with D perhaps TRBD1 (5 bases). This CDR3 spans 19 amino acids. Per germline, CDR1 DFQATT and CDR2 SNEGSKA (reference sequence). With 3 bases removed from V and 0 bases from J, the gap between germline ends came to 26 bases. CDR3: CSASTPAAGWAPYQETQYF. Written as DNA, the CDR3 is TGCAGTGCTAGTACCCCAGCCGCAGGGTGGGCGCCCTACCAAGAGACCCAGTACTTC.

This rearrangement joins TRBV9 to TRBJ1-1; 7 positions agree with TRBD1. The V gene end was trimmed by 0 bases and the J gene end by 1 base; junction bases not matched to a gene: 3. Germline V gives CDR1 SGDLS, CDR2 YYNGEE. The CDR3 is 15 amino acids. The CDR3 protein is CASSVATGANTEAFF. The CDR3, as DNA: TGTGCCAGCAGCGTAGCTACAGGGGCGAACACTGAAGCTTTCTTT.

V and J are TRBV9 and TRBJ2-2, with 13 bases matching TRBD2. The CDR3 consists of 16 residues. The V gene's germline CDR1 is SGDLS and CDR2 YYNGEE. V shed 4 bases and J 5 bases; nucleotides not matched to a gene: 5. The CDR3 protein is CASSPGLAGVTGELFF. The CDR3 DNA reads as TGTGCCAGCAGCCCCGGACTAGCGGGAGTTACCGGGGAGCTGTTTTTT.

This rearrangement joins TRBV10-1 to TRBJ2-5; no firm D call. This CDR3 is built from 15 residues. With 8 bases removed from V and 5 bases from J, the gap between germline ends came to 21 bases. CDR1 WNHNN and CDR2 SYGVQD come from the germline V gene (reference sequence). CDR3 nucleotide sequence: TGCGCCAGCCCCGATGGGTTCGGGTGGCGGGAGACCCAGTACTTC. The encoded protein is CASPDGFGWRETQYF.

This clone was observed once. The chain carries TRBV6-5 and TRBJ1-2; 7 nucleotides agree with TRBD1. CDR1 is MNHEY and CDR2 is SVGAGI in the germline V gene. J gave up 5 bases and V 2 bases, and 8 bases lay outside the gene matches. The CDR3 has 15 residues. CDR3 sequence (DNA): TGTGCCAGCAGTTACAAGGGGGGACAGCTTTATGGCTACACCTTC. It codes for CASSYKGGQLYGYTF.

The chain combines TRBV7-3 with TRBJ2-1, with 9 nucleotides matching TRBD2. Germline CDR1 and CDR2: SGHTA and FQGTGA. The junction had 5 bases not matched to a gene; V was cut back by 7 bases and J by 10 bases. The CDR3 consists of 12 residues. The CDR3 coding sequence is TGTGCCAGCAACCAAGCGGGAGGCGAGCAGTTCTTC. It codes for CASNQAGGEQFF. Full variable domain (missing parts from reference TRBV7-3 and TRBJ2-1): GAGVSQTPSNKVTEKGKYVELRCDPISGHTALYWYRQSLGQGPEFLIYFQGTGAADDSGLPNDRFFAVRPEGSVSTLKIQRTERGDSAVYLCASNQAGGEQFFGPGTRLTVL.

The chain is built from TRBV7-9 and TRBJ2-7; tentative D call: TRBD1 (6 bases). CDR1 is SEHNR and CDR2 is FQNEAQ in the germline V gene (reference sequence). The ends were cut back, 5 bases at V and 0 bases at J, with 11 bases in the middle. The CDR3 is 14 residues long. CDR3 region: CASSIRDNSYEQYF. DNA of the CDR3: TGTGCCAGCAGCATACGGGACAACTCCTACGAGCAGTACTTC.

The chain recombines TRBV30 with TRBJ1-6; D might be TRBD1 (5 bases). Germline-derived CDR1 and CDR2 are GTSNPN and SVGIG (reference sequence). CDR3 size: 13 residues. Trimming cost V 4 bases and J 11 bases, with 15 bases left between them. The CDR3 DNA is TGTGCCTGGACCCGTGGGGCAGGGCCACCCCTCCACTTT. Translation gives CAWTRGAGPPLHF.

Remarks on this clone: Other DNA sequences of this sample code for an identical CDR3. V is TRBV29-1 and J is TRBJ2-3; a weak D match, TRBD2 (6 bases). V was shortened by 4 bases and J by 2 bases, with 10 bases between the two germline ends. CDR1 and CDR2 from the germline V gene are SQVTM and ANQGSEA. This CDR3 is 13 amino acids long. The CDR3, as DNA: TGCAGCGTTGTTGGGGGGAACACAGATACGCAGTATTTT. It translates to CSVVGGNTDTQYF.

V and J are TRBV2 and TRBJ1-5; D may be TRBD1 (5 bases). The CDR3 sequence is 14 residues long. Trimming pared 6 bases from V and 6 bases from J, leaving 15 bases between. Germline CDR1 and CDR2: SNHLY and FYNNEI. CDR3 loop: CASRGGSQGQPQHF. DNA for the CDR3: TGTGCCAGCAGAGGAGGGTCGCAGGGTCAGCCCCAGCATTTT.

The chain is built from TRBV7-2 and TRBJ2-3, with TRBD1 matching 7 bases. This CDR3 spans 14 amino acids. CDR1 and CDR2 from the germline V gene are SGHTA and FQGNSA. V lost 5 bases and J lost 4; bases outside the gene matches: 6. The CDR3 DNA sequence: TGTGCCAGCAGCCTAGACAGGGCCGCAGATACGCAGTATTTT. The encoded protein is CASSLDRAADTQYF. Variable domain in full (rest from reference TRBV7-2 and TRBJ2-3): GAGVSQSPSNKVTEKGKDVELRCDPISGHTALYWYRQSLGQGLEFLIYFQGNSAPDKSGLPSDRFSAERTGGSVSTLTIQRTQQEDSAVYLCASSLDRAADTQYFGPGTRLTVL.

This chain uses TRBV29-1 with TRBJ1-1; 9 bases line up with TRBD1. Germline V CDR1 and CDR2: SQVTM, ANQGSEA. CDR3 size: 14 residues. With V trimmed by 7 bases and J by 2 bases, 8 bases remained unmatched. This CDR3 is CSACRDRENTEAFF. For the CDR3, the DNA is TGCAGCGCGTGCCGGGACAGGGAAAACACTGAAGCTTTCTTT.

V usage is TRBV3-1 (or the pseudogene TRBV3-2) and J usage is TRBJ1-1; D gene uncertain. Germline CDR1 LGHDT, CDR2 YNNKEL (reference sequence). This CDR3 comprises 13 residues. V lost 1 base and J 4 bases, leaving 7 bases between the germline ends. The CDR3 DNA reads as TGTGCCAGCAGCCAAGGAGGGTCCACTGAAGCTTTCTTT. Its translation: CASSQGGSTEAFF.

The sample holds one count of this clone. The rearrangement joins TRBV6-5 to TRBJ2-3; weak D call: TRBD2 (7 bases). V dropped 0 bases and J dropped 2 bases, with 12 bases sitting between them. CDR1 is MNHEY, CDR2 SVGAGI, per germline. The CDR3 runs 16 residues. CDR3 in DNA: TGTGCCAGCAGTTACTCGAAAGGGGGGGTCACAGATACGCAGTATTTT. This sequence encodes CASSYSKGGVTDTQYF.

Worth noting for this clone: The same CDR3 also results from other DNA sequences found in this sample. The gene calls are TRBV5-4 and TRBJ2-7, with TRBD1 matching over 7 bases. CDR3 size: 15 residues. In germline, CDR1 is SGHNT, CDR2 YYREEE (reference sequence). The trim removed 0 bases at V and 3 bases at J, leaving 6 bases unmatched. The CDR3 nucleotides read TGTGCCAGCAGCTTGGAGGGGGCGGGTAGCTACGAGCAGTACTTC. It encodes CASSLEGAGSYEQYF.

This clone was seen only a few times. The CDR3, as DNA: TGTGCCACCAGCGTACAGGGGATCTACAATGAGCAGTTCTTC. As protein: CATSVQGIYNEQFF. This chain uses TRBV15 with TRBJ2-1; TRBD1 matches 7 bases. V was clipped by 5 bases and J by 3 bases; unmatched bases: 4. The CDR3 consists of 14 residues. The germline gives CDR1 LNHNV, CDR2 YYDKDF (reference sequence).

The rearrangement uses TRBV28 and TRBJ1-4, with 9 bases identical to TRBD1. CDR3 length: 15 residues. Germline V lookup: CDR1 MDHEN, CDR2 SYDVKM. The ends lost 6 bases at V and 7 bases at J; junction bases unmatched: 9. The CDR3 DNA follows: TGTGCCAGCAGCCGCCCGGGACAGGGTTTTGAAAAACTGTTTTTT. Protein product: CASSRPGQGFEKLFF.

The J gene is TRBJ2-2, the V gene TRBV19, with D possibly being TRBD1 (6 bases). The length of the CDR3 is 14 residues. Germline CDR1 reads LNHDA; CDR2 reads SQIVND (reference sequence). The V gene lost 1 base and the J gene lost 7 bases, with 10 bases spanning the gap. DNA of the CDR3: TGTGCCAGTAGTATAGGTGGGGGCGGCGGGGAGCTGTTTTTT. Translating it yields CASSIGGGGGELFF.

This chain links TRBV5-1 with TRBJ1-1; TRBD1 aligns across 7 bases. From germline, CDR1 is SGHRS and CDR2 YFSETQ. The CDR3 is made up of 14 amino acids. The ends lost 1 base at V and 1 base at J; junction bases unmatched: 1. The CDR3 DNA reads TGCGCCAGCAGCTTGTACAGGGGGAACACTGAAGCTTTCTTT. As protein: CASSLYRGNTEAFF.

The chain links TRBV7-9 to TRBJ1-2; D possibly corresponds to TRBD1 (6 bases). The CDR3 contains 14 residues. Germline V lookup: CDR1 SEHNR, CDR2 FQNEAQ (reference sequence). Trimming stripped 6 bases from V and 4 bases from J, with 15 bases between. The CDR3 loop reads CASRPGHLLYGYTF. The CDR3 coding sequence is TGTGCCAGCAGACCGGGACATCTCCTCTATGGCTACACCTTC.

The rearrangement uses TRBV18 and TRBJ2-7; D is possibly TRBD1 (7 bases). This CDR3 comprises 17 residues. Germline CDR1 reads KGHSH; CDR2 reads LQKENI. V shed 2 bases and J shed 0 bases, with 17 bases lying between them. For the CDR3, the DNA is TGTGCCAGCTCACCAGCCGGGGGACAGCCAAGCTCCTACGAGCAGTACTTC. This codes for CASSPAGGQPSSYEQYF.

The chain employs TRBV27 and TRBJ2-7; 13 bases are shared with TRBD2. The CDR3 has 15 amino acids. CDR1 MNHEY and CDR2 SMNVEV come from the germline V gene (reference sequence). V lost 3 bases and J lost 7; bases outside the gene matches: 6. The CDR3 sequence is CASSFSGLAGVEQYF. The CDR3 DNA sequence: TGTGCCAGCAGTTTTAGTGGACTAGCGGGAGTGGAGCAGTACTTC.

J is TRBJ2-1 and V is TRBV21-1; TRBD2 was called by the table and not checked on the DNA. TRBV21-1 is listed as a pseudogene. The CDR3 runs to 15 residues. In nucleotides, the CDR3 is TGTGCCAGCAGCAAGGGACTAGCGGGAGTGGATGAGCAGTTCTTC. It translates to CASSKGLAGVDEQFF.

The V gene is TRBV7-6, the J gene TRBJ2-3, with TRBD2 matching over 11 bases. The CDR3 is 17 amino acids. J gave up 6 bases and V 1 base, and 9 bases lay outside the gene matches. Per germline, CDR1 SGHVS and CDR2 FNYEAQ. Here the CDR3 DNA reads TGTGCCAGCAGCTTAGTGGGACTAGCGGATTCAGGTGATACGCAGTATTTT. Its protein is CASSLVGLADSGDTQYF.

This rearrangement joins TRBV3-1 (or the pseudogene TRBV3-2) to TRBJ1-4, with 7 bases matching TRBD1. The CDR3 has 14 residues. The junction had 6 bases not matched to a gene; V was cut back by 4 bases and J by 7 bases. CDR1 is LGHDT, CDR2 YNNKEL, per germline (reference sequence). CDR3 residues: CASSRQGMGEKLFF. CDR3 sequence (DNA): TGTGCCAGCAGCCGACAGGGTATGGGTGAAAAACTGTTTTTT.